This TCR beta chain appears in the sequencing data of a study of vaccination and CD4 T cells after COVID-19. Study-level information: Overlapping spike peptides of SARS-CoV-2, HCoV-NL63, HCoV-OC43 and HCoV-229E were used, and cells were stimulated with them.

This clonotype has a handful of counts. The antigen remains undetermined. CDR3 size: 12 residues. Trimming removed 8 bases from V and 0 bases from J, with 6 bases in between. The germline V gene has CDR1 SGHTA and CDR2 FQGNSA. Cultured CD4+ T-cell DNA underwent Oncomine TCR Beta short-read sequencing. TCRdb analysed the PCR reads with MiXCR anew, one entry per CDR3 protein. The data contain about 16,000 distinct CDR3 sequences, 45% to 60% of them singletons. Treatment of the sample: roughly 10-day PBMC culture with coronavirus spike peptide pools or control peptides (ViraFEST assay). ViraFEST sequenced TCRs after peptide-pool expansion of antigen-specific T cells.

This TCR derives from a human donor who had recovered from COVID-19. The starting material was CD4+ T cells from blood, cultured in vitro, obtained before SARS-CoV-2 vaccination. V gene TRBV7-2 combines with J gene TRBJ2-3; D gene uncertain. CDR3 in amino acids: CASSRSTDTQYF. CDR3 bases: TGTGCCAGCTCGAGAAGCACAGATACGCAGTATTTT.